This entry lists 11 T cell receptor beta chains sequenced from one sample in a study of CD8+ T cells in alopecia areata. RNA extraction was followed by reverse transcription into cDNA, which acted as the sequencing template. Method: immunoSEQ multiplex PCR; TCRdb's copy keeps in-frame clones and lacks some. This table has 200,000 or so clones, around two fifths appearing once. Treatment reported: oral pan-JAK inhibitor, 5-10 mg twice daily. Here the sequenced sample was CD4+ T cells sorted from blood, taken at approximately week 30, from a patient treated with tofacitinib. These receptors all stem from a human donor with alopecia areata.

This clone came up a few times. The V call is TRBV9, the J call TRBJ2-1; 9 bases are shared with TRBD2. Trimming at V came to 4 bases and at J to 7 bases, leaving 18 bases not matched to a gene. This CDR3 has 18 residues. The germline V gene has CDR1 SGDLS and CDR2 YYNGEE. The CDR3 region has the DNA TGTGCCAGCAGCCCTTTGGGTCCGTGGCGGGGGGGTGCAAATGAGCAGTTCTTC. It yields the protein CASSPLGPWRGGANEQFF. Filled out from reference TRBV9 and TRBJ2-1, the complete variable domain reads DSGVTQTPKHLITATGQRVTLRCSPRSGDLSVYWYQQSLDQGLQFLIQYYNGEERAKGNILERFSAQQFPDLHSELNLSSLELGDSALYFCASSPLGPWRGGANEQFFGPGTRLTVL.

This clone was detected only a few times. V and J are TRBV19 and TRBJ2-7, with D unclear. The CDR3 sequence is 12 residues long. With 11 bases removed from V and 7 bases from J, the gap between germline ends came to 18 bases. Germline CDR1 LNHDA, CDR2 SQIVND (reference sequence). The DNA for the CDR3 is TGTGCCTCCAAGGGAAGTCTTTGGGAGCAGTACTTC. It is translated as CASKGSLWEQYF.

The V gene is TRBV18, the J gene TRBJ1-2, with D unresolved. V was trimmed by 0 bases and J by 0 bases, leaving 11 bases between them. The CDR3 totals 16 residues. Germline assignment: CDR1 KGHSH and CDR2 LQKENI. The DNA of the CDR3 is TGTGCCAGCTCACCACCCAGTTTAACAACTAACTATGGCTACACCTTC. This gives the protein CASSPPSLTTNYGYTF. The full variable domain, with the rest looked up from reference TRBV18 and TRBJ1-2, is NAGVMQNPRHLVRRRGQEARLRCSPMKGHSHVYWYRQLPEEGLKFMVYLQKENIIDESGMPKERFSAEFPKEGPSILRIQQVVRGDSAAYFCASSPPSLTTNYGYTFGSGTRLTVV.

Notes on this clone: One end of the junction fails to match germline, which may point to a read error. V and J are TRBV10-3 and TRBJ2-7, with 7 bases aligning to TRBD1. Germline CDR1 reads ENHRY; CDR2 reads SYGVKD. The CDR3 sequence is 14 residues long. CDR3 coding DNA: TGTGCCAGCAGTTACGACAGGGCTACCTACGAGCAGTACTTC. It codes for CASSYDRATYEQYF.

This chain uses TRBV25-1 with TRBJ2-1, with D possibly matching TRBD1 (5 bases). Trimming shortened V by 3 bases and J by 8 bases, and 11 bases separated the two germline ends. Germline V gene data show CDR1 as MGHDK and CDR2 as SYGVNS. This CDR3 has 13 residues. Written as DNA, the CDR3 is TGTGCCAGCAGTGAGCGATGGGGCGATGAGCAGTTCTTC. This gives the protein CASSERWGDEQFF.

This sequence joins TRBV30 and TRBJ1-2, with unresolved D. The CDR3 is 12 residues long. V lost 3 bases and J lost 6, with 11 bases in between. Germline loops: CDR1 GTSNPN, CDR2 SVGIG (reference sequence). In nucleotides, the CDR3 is TGTGCCTGGAGCCTCAGGCGTCATGGCTACACCTTC. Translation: CAWSLRRHGYTF. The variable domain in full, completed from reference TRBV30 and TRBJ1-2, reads SQTIHQWPATLVQPVGSPLSLECTVEGTSNPNLYWYRQAAGRGLQLLFYSVGIGQISSEVPQNLSASRPQDRQFILSSKKLLLSDSGFYLCAWSLRRHGYTFGSGTRLTVV.

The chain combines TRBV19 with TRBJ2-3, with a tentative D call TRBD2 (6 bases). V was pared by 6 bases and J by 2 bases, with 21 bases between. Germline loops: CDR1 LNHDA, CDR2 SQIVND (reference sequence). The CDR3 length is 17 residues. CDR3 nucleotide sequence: TGTGCCAGTAGGCCTCGGGCCGGTACGGGACTCACAGATACGCAGTATTTT. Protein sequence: CASRPRAGTGLTDTQYF.

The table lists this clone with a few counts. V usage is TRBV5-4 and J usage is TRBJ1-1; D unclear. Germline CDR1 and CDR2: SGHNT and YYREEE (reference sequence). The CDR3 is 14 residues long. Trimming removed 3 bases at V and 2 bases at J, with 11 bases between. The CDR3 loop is CASSSFGSNTEAFF. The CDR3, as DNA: TGTGCCAGCAGCTCGTTTGGGAGTAACACTGAAGCTTTCTTT. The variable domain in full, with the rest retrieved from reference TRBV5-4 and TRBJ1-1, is ETGVTQSPTHLIKTRGQQVTLRCSSQSGHNTVSWYQQALGQGPQFIFQYYREEENGRGNFPPRFSGLQFPNYSSELNVNALELDDSALYLCASSSFGSNTEAFFGQGTRLTVV.

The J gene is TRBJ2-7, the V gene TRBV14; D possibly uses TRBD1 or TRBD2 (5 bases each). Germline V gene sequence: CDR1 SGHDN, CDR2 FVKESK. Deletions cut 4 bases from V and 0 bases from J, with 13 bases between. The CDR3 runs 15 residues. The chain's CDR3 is CASSRGRKSSYEQYF. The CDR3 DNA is TGTGCCAGCAGCCGGGGACGGAAAAGCTCCTACGAGCAGTACTTC.

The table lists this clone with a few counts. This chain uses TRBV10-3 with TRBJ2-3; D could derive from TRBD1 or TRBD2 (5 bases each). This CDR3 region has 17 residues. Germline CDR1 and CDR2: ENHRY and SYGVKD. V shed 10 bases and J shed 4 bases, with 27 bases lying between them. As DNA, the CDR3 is TGTGCCAGCAGGCCTGTCGGGGCCCGAGAGGGTGCAGATACGCAGTATTTT. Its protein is CASRPVGAREGADTQYF.

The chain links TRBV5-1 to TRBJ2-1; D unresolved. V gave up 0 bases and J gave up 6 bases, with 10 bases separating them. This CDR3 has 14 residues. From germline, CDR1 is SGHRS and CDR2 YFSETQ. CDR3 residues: CASSLGLVGNEQFF. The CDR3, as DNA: TGCGCCAGCAGCTTGGGGTTGGTCGGCAATGAGCAGTTCTTC.